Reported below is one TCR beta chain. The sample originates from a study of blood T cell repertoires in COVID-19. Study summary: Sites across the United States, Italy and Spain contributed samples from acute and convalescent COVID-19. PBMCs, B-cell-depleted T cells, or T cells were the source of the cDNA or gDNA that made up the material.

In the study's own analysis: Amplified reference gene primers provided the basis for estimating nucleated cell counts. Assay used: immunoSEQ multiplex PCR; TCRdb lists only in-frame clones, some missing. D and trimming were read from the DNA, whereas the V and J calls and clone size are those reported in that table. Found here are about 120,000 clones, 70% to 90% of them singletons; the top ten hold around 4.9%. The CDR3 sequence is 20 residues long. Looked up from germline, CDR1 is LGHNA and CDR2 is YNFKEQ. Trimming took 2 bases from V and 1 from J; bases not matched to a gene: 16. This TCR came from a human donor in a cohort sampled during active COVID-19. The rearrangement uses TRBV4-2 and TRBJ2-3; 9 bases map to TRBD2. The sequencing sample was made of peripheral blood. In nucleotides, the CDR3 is TGTGCCAGCAGCCAAACCCCCCCTGGCGGGAGGGCCCAGGGCACAGATACGCAGTATTTT. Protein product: CASSQTPPGGRAQGTDTQYF.